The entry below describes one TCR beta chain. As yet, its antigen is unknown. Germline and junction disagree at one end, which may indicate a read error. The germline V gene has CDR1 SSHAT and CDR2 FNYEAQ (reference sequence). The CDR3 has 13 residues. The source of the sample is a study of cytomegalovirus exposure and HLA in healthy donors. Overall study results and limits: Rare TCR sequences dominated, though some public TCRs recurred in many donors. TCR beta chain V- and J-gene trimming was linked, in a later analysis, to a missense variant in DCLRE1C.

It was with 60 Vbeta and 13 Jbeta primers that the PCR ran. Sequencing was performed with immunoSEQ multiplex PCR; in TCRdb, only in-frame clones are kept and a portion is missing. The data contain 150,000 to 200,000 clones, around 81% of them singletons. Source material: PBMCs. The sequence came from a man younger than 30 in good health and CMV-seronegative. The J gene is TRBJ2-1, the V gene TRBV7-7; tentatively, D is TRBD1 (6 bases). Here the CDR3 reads CASSFQEQGQQFF. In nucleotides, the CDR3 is TGTGCTAGCAGCTTCCAAGAACAGGGTCAGCAGTTCTTC.